Each of the 25 T cell receptor beta chains below was sequenced from the same sample in a study of blood T cell repertoires in COVID-19. Generated by immunoSEQ multiplex PCR, the TCRdb table keeps only in-frame clones and is missing some. The data show about 190,000 clones, with 90% seen just once and roughly 0.6% held by the top ten. Source material: peripheral blood. These receptors all come from a man aged 50 to 60 with acute or convalescent COVID-19.

The chain is built from TRBV6-5 and TRBJ2-2, with 14 bases matching TRBD2. Germline CDR1 reads MNHEY; CDR2 reads SVGAGI. CDR3 length: 15 residues. V was pared by 5 bases and J by 9 bases, with 5 bases of the junction left unmatched. The CDR3 sequence is CASSRTSGRLWELFF. In DNA form, the CDR3 reads TGTGCCAGCAGTCGGACTAGCGGGAGGTTATGGGAGCTGTTTTTT.

The genes are TRBV5-6 and TRBJ2-7; TRBD1 agrees at 9 bases. J lost 2 bases, V lost 4 bases, and 7 bases had no gene match. This CDR3 region has 15 residues. The germline V gene encodes CDR1 SGHDT and CDR2 YYEEEE. CDR3 residues: CASSQEGTGPYEQYV. The CDR3 nucleotides are TGTGCCAGCAGCCAGGAAGGGACAGGGCCCTACGAGCAGTACGTC.

Concerning this clone: Other DNA variants within this sample encode the same CDR3. The genes are TRBV28 and TRBJ1-1; 9 positions match TRBD1. The germline V gene encodes CDR1 MDHEN and CDR2 SYDVKM. Unmatched junction bases numbered 1, after V lost 4 bases and J lost 1 base. CDR3 size: 14 residues. CDR3 DNA: TGTGCCAGCAGTTCGGGACAGGGGAACACTGAAGCTTTCTTT. Protein product: CASSSGQGNTEAFF.

This chain joins TRBV28 and TRBJ2-1, with 13 bases that match TRBD2. CDR1 and CDR2 (germline): MDHEN, SYDVKM. Trimming took 6 bases from V and 6 from J; bases not matched to a gene: 5. The CDR3 has 15 amino acids. Here the CDR3 reads CASRTLAGGLNEQFF. CDR3 nucleotide sequence: TGTGCCAGCAGAACACTAGCGGGGGGGCTCAATGAGCAGTTCTTC.

The DNA of the CDR3 is TGTGCCAGCAGCTTATCTTTCGAGGGCGACGAGCAGTACTTC. Amino acids: CASSLSFEGDEQYF. The chain uses TRBV7-6 and TRBJ2-7; possible D gene TRBD2, 5 bases. The CDR3 spans 14 residues. The ends were cut back, 2 bases at V and 5 bases at J, with 13 bases in the middle. CDR1 is SGHVS, CDR2 FNYEAQ, per germline.

The chain uses TRBV13 and TRBJ1-6; D is ambiguous. The CDR3 runs to 16 residues. The ends were cut back, 2 bases at V and 10 bases at J, with 18 bases in the middle. Germline lookup yields CDR1 PRHDT and CDR2 FYEKMQ (reference sequence). The CDR3 sequence: CASSLWSVVRRSPLHF. The CDR3 region has the DNA TGTGCCAGCAGCTTATGGTCCGTCGTTCGGCGGTCACCCCTCCACTTT.

The chain uses TRBV18 and TRBJ1-5; TRBD1 agrees at 7 bases. V gave up 3 bases and J gave up 6 bases; unmatched junction bases: 8. The germline CDR1 and CDR2 sequences are KGHSH and LQKENI. The length of the CDR3 is 15 residues. The CDR3 DNA is TGTGCCAGCTCACCCGAACAGGGGAGAATTCAGCCCCAGCATTTT. Encoded protein: CASSPEQGRIQPQHF. Drawing the rest from reference TRBV18 and TRBJ1-5, the complete variable domain is NAGVMQNPRHLVRRRGQEARLRCSPMKGHSHVYWYRQLPEEGLKFMVYLQKENIIDESGMPKERFSAEFPKEGPSILRIQQVVRGDSAAYFCASSPEQGRIQPQHFGDGTRLSIL.

The chain combines TRBV5-1 with TRBJ2-3; TRBD1 agrees at 7 bases. The CDR3 spans 17 residues. Germline values: CDR1 SGHRS, CDR2 YFSETQ. Trimming removed 5 bases from V and 0 bases from J; junction bases left unmatched: 12. CDR3 DNA: TGCGCCAGCAGATACTCCCCGACAGGGCACAGCACAGATACGCAGTATTTT. It translates to CASRYSPTGHSTDTQYF.

The gene calls are TRBV5-1 and TRBJ2-5, with TRBD1 matching 7 bases. This CDR3 has 17 amino acids. The trim removed 4 bases at V and 2 bases at J, leaving 14 bases unmatched. The V gene's germline CDR1 is SGHRS and CDR2 YFSETQ. The CDR3 spells CASSPGAQGLGQETQYF. The CDR3 region has the DNA TGCGCCAGCAGCCCGGGCGCACAGGGGTTGGGGCAAGAGACCCAGTACTTC.

This clone was counted a single time. The rearrangement uses TRBV19 and TRBJ1-4; 12 nucleotides agree with TRBD1. CDR1 is LNHDA and CDR2 is SQIVND in the germline V gene (reference sequence). J lost 10 bases, V lost 9 bases, and 9 bases had no gene match. CDR3 length: 14 amino acids. The CDR3 sequence is CASHGGQGARKLFF. DNA for the CDR3: TGTGCCAGCCATGGGGGACAGGGGGCCAGAAAACTGTTTTTT.

The V and J genes are TRBV19 and TRBJ1-1; 7 bases are shared with TRBD1. Germline loops: CDR1 LNHDA, CDR2 SQIVND (reference sequence). Trimming removed 5 bases from V and 2 bases from J; junction bases left unmatched: 14. CDR3 length: 17 residues. The CDR3 here is CASSSQPGTDLNTEAFF. In DNA, the CDR3 is TGTGCCAGTAGTTCTCAGCCCGGGACAGATTTAAACACTGAAGCTTTCTTT. The full variable domain, with the rest looked up from reference TRBV19 and TRBJ1-1, is DGGITQSPKYLFRKEGQNVTLSCEQNLNHDAMYWYRQDPGQGLRLIYYSQIVNDFQKGDIAEGYSVSREKKESFPLTVTSAQKNPTAFYLCASSSQPGTDLNTEAFFGQGTRLTVV.

V usage is TRBV6-1 and J usage is TRBJ2-7; maybe TRBD2 (6 bases). Germline CDR1 and CDR2: MNHNS and SASEGT. Trimming left V 3 bases short and J 2 bases short, with 14 bases between. The CDR3 runs 15 residues. The CDR3 loop reads CASSDGGRRPYEQYF. CDR3 sequence (DNA): TGTGCCAGCAGTGATGGGGGGAGGCGCCCCTACGAGCAGTACTTC.

The chain uses TRBV5-1 and TRBJ1-3, with 8 bases identical to TRBD1. Germline loops: CDR1 SGHRS, CDR2 YFSETQ. The CDR3 consists of 15 residues. J was trimmed by 0 bases and V by 3 bases; bases with no gene match: 2. CDR3 amino acids: CASSSGQASGNTIYF. The DNA of the CDR3 is TGCGCCAGCAGCTCGGGACAGGCCTCTGGAAACACCATATATTTT.

The rearrangement uses TRBV6-6 and TRBJ2-3; D uncertain. The ends were cut back, 7 bases at V and 10 bases at J, with 24 bases in the middle. This CDR3 is built from 15 residues. Germline lookup yields CDR1 MNHNY and CDR2 SVGAGI (reference sequence). In DNA form, the CDR3 reads TGTGCCAGCATCCCCCATCCGATGGCTCCGCTAGCGCAGTATTTT. Translation gives CASIPHPMAPLAQYF.

The rearrangement links TRBV19 to TRBJ1-2, with D perhaps TRBD1 (6 bases). Trimming shortened V by 8 bases and J by 4 bases, and 20 bases separated the two germline ends. The CDR3 is 15 amino acids. Germline V gene lookup returns CDR1 LNHDA and CDR2 SQIVND (reference sequence). The CDR3: CASQVSGTFFYGYTF. CDR3 nucleotides: TGTGCCAGTCAAGTATCGGGGACATTTTTCTATGGCTACACCTTC.

This chain connects TRBV3-1 (or the pseudogene TRBV3-2) to TRBJ1-2; D remains ambiguous. This CDR3 region has 14 residues. V lost 1 base and J lost 3, with 9 bases in between. The germline V gene has CDR1 LGHDT and CDR2 YNNKEL (reference sequence). Here the CDR3 DNA reads TGTGCCAGCAGCCAAGTGGCCAGTGACTATGGCTACACCTTC. Translating it yields CASSQVASDYGYTF.

V usage is TRBV19 and J usage is TRBJ1-6; D might be TRBD1 (6 bases). This CDR3 has 15 amino acids. In germline, CDR1 is LNHDA, CDR2 SQIVND (reference sequence). Trimming shortened V by 6 bases and J by 7 bases, and 16 bases separated the two germline ends. Here the CDR3 DNA reads TGTGCCAGTAGCAGATCAGGGGTGGGGAATTCACCCCTCCACTTT. Translation: CASSRSGVGNSPLHF.

The V gene is TRBV4-1, the J gene TRBJ2-7; 8 nucleotides line up with TRBD1. The trim removed 0 bases at V and 4 bases at J, leaving 8 bases unmatched. Germline CDR1 and CDR2: MGHRA and YSYEKL. The length of the CDR3 is 16 residues. CDR3 in amino acids: CASSQDTGRGPYEQYF. The DNA for the CDR3 is TGCGCCAGCAGCCAAGATACTGGCAGGGGGCCGTACGAGCAGTACTTC.

The chain uses TRBV10-3 and TRBJ1-2; 7 nucleotides line up with TRBD1. Per germline, CDR1 ENHRY and CDR2 SYGVKD. Trimming took 3 bases from V and 3 from J; bases not matched to a gene: 13. There are 17 residues in the CDR3. The CDR3 DNA is TGTGCCATCAGTGACTCAGCGGCGACAGGGAAGGACTATGGCTACACCTTC. It translates to CAISDSAATGKDYGYTF.

The V call is TRBV5-4, the J call TRBJ2-2; D is undetermined. Trimming left V 0 bases short and J 5 bases short, with 5 bases between. CDR3 length: 13 amino acids. Germline-derived CDR1 and CDR2 are SGHNT and YYREEE (reference sequence). The CDR3 sequence is CASSLVGTGELFF. The CDR3 DNA reads TGTGCCAGCAGCTTGGTCGGGACCGGGGAGCTGTTTTTT.

The chain combines TRBV24-1 with TRBJ1-2; TRBD1 agrees at 8 bases. Trimming removed 3 bases from V and 3 bases from J; junction bases left unmatched: 5. Germline V lookup: CDR1 KGHDR, CDR2 SFDVKD. There are 15 residues in the CDR3. CDR3 in amino acids: CATSDEKTGDYGYTF. The CDR3 DNA reads as TGTGCCACCAGTGATGAAAAGACAGGGGACTATGGCTACACCTTC.

This chain connects TRBV29-1 to TRBJ2-3; tentatively, D is TRBD2 (6 bases). The CDR3 spans 19 residues. CDR1 and CDR2 (germline): SQVTM, ANQGSEA. The V and J ends lost 7 bases and 0 bases respectively, with 29 bases between them. The CDR3 here is CSACKKLAVNPSSTDTQYF. DNA for the CDR3: TGCAGCGCGTGTAAAAAACTAGCTGTGAACCCGAGTAGCACAGATACGCAGTATTTT.

The chain uses TRBV5-1 and TRBJ1-1, with D maybe TRBD1 (6 bases). V was shortened by 2 bases and J by 2 bases, with 10 bases between the two germline ends. The CDR3 totals 14 residues. Germline CDR1 SGHRS, CDR2 YFSETQ. The CDR3 here is CASSFGQKNTEAFF. CDR3 nucleotide sequence: TGCGCCAGCAGCTTTGGACAGAAAAACACTGAAGCTTTCTTT.

V and J are TRBV19 and TRBJ2-2, with D possibly TRBD2 on 6 matching bases. Germline CDR1 LNHDA, CDR2 SQIVND (reference sequence). This CDR3 has 14 amino acids. Trimming pared 6 bases from V and 3 bases from J, leaving 11 bases between. CDR3 region: CASRSGGYTGELFF. CDR3 coding DNA: TGTGCCAGTAGAAGTGGGGGGTACACCGGGGAGCTGTTTTTT.

The CDR3 DNA sequence: TGTGCCAGCAGCCTCTTTCCGGGACAGCTCAGCTTAGAGACCCAGTACTTC. Its translation: CASSLFPGQLSLETQYF. This chain uses TRBV7-9 with TRBJ2-5; 7 positions match TRBD1. The CDR3 runs 17 residues. Looked up from germline, CDR1 is SEHNR and CDR2 is FQNEAQ (reference sequence). Losses at the gene ends were 5 bases for V and 4 bases for J; bases not matched to a gene: 16.